This T cell receptor (beta chain) appears in the sequencing data of a study of shared clonotypes between healthy human individuals. Findings and limits, study-wide: Between a handful of donors, naive CD4 clonotypes were shared at a level of about 5%.

TCRdb's copy holds only in-frame clones and misses some; the assay was immunoSEQ multiplex PCR. The sample holds more than 2,000,000 clones, around 94% seen once. V shed 4 bases and J shed 6 bases, with 12 bases lying between them. Germline V lookup: CDR1 LNHNV, CDR2 YYDKDF (reference sequence). The CDR3 totals 13 residues. This clone was seen only a few times. As yet, its antigen is unknown. The rearrangement uses TRBV15 and TRBJ1-2, with D possibly being TRBD1 (6 bases). Sequenced material: naive CD4+ T cells sorted from blood. Subset: CD45RA+ positively selected. This TCR was recovered from a man between 18 and 29 years old in good health. The CDR3 here is CATSMLQGNGYTF. DNA of the CDR3: TGTGCCACCAGCATGCTCCAGGGGAATGGCTACACCTTC.